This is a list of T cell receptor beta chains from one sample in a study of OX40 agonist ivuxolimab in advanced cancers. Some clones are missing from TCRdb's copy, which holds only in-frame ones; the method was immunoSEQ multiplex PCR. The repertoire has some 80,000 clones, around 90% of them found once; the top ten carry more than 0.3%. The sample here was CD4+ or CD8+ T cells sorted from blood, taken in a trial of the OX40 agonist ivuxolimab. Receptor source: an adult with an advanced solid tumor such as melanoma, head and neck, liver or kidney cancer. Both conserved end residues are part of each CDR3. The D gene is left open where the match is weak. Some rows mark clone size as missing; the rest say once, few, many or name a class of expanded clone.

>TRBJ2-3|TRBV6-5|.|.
CASRFSWARDTQYF
TGTGCCAGCAGATTTTCTTGGGCCCGGGATACGCAGTATTTT
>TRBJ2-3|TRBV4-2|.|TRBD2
CASSHQLATTDTQYF
TGTGCCAGCAGCCACCAACTAGCGACCACAGATACGCAGTATTTT
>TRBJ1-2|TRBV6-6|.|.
CASSDRTTNYGYTF
TGTGCCAGCAGTGACAGGACCACTAACTATGGCTACACCTTC
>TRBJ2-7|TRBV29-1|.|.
CSALIVNEQYF
TGCAGCGCTCTTATTGTGAACGAGCAGTACTTC
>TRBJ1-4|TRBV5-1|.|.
CASSSNAKGANEKLFF
TGCGCCAGCAGCTCCAATGCGAAGGGTGCTAATGAAAAACTGTTTTTT
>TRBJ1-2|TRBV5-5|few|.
CASRARWDGNYGYTF
TGTGCCAGCAGGGCTAGGTGGGATGGAAACTATGGCTACACCTTC
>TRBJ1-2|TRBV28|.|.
CASLSLHYGYTF
TGTGCCAGCCTAAGTCTCCACTATGGCTACACCTTC
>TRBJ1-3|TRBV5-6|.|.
CASSLTGRSSWGTIYF
TGTGCCAGCAGCTTAACGGGACGGAGCTCCTGGGGCACCATATATTTT
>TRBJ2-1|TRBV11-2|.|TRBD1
CASSFIVGQGFGEQFF
TGTGCCAGCAGCTTTATTGTTGGACAGGGATTCGGTGAGCAGTTCTTC
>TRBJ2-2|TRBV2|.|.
CASRGGSNTGELFF
TGTGCCAGCCGGGGCGGATCGAACACCGGGGAGCTGTTTTTT
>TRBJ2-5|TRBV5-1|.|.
CASSLGGQETQYF
TGCGCCAGCAGCTTGGGGGGCCAAGAGACCCAGTACTTC
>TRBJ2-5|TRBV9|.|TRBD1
CASSPSTGKETQYF
TGTGCCAGCAGCCCATCGACAGGGAAAGAGACCCAGTACTTC
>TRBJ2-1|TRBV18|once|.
CASSRIAGGDNSGTGAYNEQFF
TGTGCCAGCTCACGCATCGCGGGGGGGGATAATTCCGGGACAGGGGCCTACAATGAGCAGTTCTTC
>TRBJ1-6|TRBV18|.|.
CASSLTLDGDSPLHF
TGTGCCAGCTCACTGACACTCGACGGGGATTCACCCCTCCACTTT
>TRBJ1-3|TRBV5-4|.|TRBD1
CASRPGQGGGNTIYF
TGTGCCAGCAGGCCGGGGCAGGGGGGCGGAAACACCATATATTTT
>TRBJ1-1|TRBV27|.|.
CASSFGAAAFF
TGTGCCAGCAGTTTTGGGGCAGCAGCTTTCTTT
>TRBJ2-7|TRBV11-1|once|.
CASSPQGTQAYEQYF
TGTGCCAGCAGCCCCCAGGGGACTCAAGCCTACGAGCAGTACTTC
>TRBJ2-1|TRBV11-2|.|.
CASSFSPGTRYNEQFF
TGTGCCAGCAGCTTTTCTCCCGGGACCCGCTACAATGAGCAGTTCTTC
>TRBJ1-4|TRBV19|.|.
CASSPPGRFNEKLFF
TGTGCCAGTAGTCCCCCGGGACGGTTTAATGAAAAACTGTTTTTT
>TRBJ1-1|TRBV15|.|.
CATSETPRPTEAFF
TGTGCCACCAGCGAGACACCTCGACCCACTGAAGCTTTCTTT
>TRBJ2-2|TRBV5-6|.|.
CASSLYGEEHTGELFF
TGTGCCAGCAGCTTATACGGGGAGGAGCACACCGGGGAGCTGTTTTTT
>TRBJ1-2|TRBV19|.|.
CASSIGGQAPFGYTF
TGTGCCAGTAGTATAGGGGGGCAGGCCCCCTTTGGCTACACCTTC
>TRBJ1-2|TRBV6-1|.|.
CASVRHGYTF
TGTGCCAGCGTAAGGCATGGCTACACCTTC
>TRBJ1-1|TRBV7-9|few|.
CASSLVPEAFF
TGTGCCAGCAGCCTCGTCCCTGAAGCTTTCTTT
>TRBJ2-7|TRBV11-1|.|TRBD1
CASSKRDRTSSYEQYF
TGTGCCAGCAGCAAAAGGGACAGGACAAGCTCCTACGAGCAGTACTTC
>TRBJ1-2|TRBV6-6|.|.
CASSYAGASNYGYTF
TGTGCCAGCAGTTACGCGGGGGCCTCTAACTATGGCTACACCTTC
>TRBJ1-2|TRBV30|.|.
CAWSSGVVYYGYTF
TGTGCCTGGAGTTCAGGGGTAGTGTACTATGGCTACACCTTC
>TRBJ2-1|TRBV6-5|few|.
CASSLDGNEQFF
TGTGCCAGCAGTTTGGACGGCAATGAGCAGTTCTTC
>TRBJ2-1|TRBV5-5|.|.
CASSPTGGDYNEQFF
TGTGCCAGCAGCCCGACGGGTGGGGACTACAATGAGCAGTTCTTC
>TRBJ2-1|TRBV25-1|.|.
CATDTGGGRLNEQFF
TGTGCCACCGATACAGGGGGCGGGAGGCTGAATGAGCAGTTCTTC
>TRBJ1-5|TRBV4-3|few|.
CASSQGLAASQPQHF
TGCGCCAGCAGCCAAGGATTGGCAGCGAGTCAGCCCCAGCATTTT
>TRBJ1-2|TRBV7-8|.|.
CASSLVAGSYGYTF
TGTGCCAGCAGCTTAGTAGCGGGCAGCTATGGCTACACCTTC
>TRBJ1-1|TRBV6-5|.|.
CASSFTNTEAFF
TGTGCCAGCAGTTTTACCAACACTGAAGCTTTCTTT
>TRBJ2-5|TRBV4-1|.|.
CASSQDRREQYF
TGCGCCAGCAGCCAAGATCGCCGGGAGCAGTACTTC
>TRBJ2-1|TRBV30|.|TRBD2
CAWSVRLGRAALPFNEQFF
TGTGCCTGGAGTGTACGTCTCGGGAGGGCCGCTCTCCCTTTCAATGAGCAGTTCTTC
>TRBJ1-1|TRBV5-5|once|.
CASSPRMGVNTEAFF
TGTGCCAGCAGCCCGAGGATGGGAGTGAACACTGAAGCTTTCTTT
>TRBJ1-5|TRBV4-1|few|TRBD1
CASSQGQGGNQPQHF
TGCGCCAGCAGCCAGGGACAGGGGGGCAATCAGCCCCAGCATTTT
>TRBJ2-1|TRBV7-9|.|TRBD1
CASSSPGQGLNWQFF
TGTGCCAGCAGTTCACCGGGACAGGGGTTGAATTGGCAGTTCTTC
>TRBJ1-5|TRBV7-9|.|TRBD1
CASSPGQPNQPQHF
TGTGCCAGCAGCCCGGGACAGCCCAATCAGCCCCAGCATTTT
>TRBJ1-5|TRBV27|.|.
CASSLSRSYNQPQHF
TGTGCCAGCAGTTTATCGAGGAGTTACAATCAGCCCCAGCATTTT
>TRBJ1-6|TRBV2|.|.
CASGSGLNNSPLHF
TGTGCCAGCGGGTCGGGGCTTAATAATTCACCCCTCCACTTT